This TCR beta chain was obtained from a study of vaccination and CD4 T cells after COVID-19. As for the study in general: Investigators took post-vaccine samples a median approximately 72 days after dose two, within a range of 14 to 241.

Treatment in this sample: roughly ten-day PBMC culture with coronavirus spike peptide pools or control peptides (ViraFEST assay). From the unexposed donor, CD4+ T cells were collected ahead of the COVID-19 pandemic (2011-2018). The Oncomine TCR Beta short-read assay sequenced DNA from cultured CD4+ T cells. The authors extracted genomic DNA from cultured CD4+ T cells. TCRdb independently ran MiXCR on the PCR reads; one entry per CDR3 protein. Of about 11,000 distinct CDR3 sequences listed, approximately 39% were seen once; the top ten hold 20% to 25%. This clonotype was observed a few times. Its antigen is unidentified. The sample consisted of CD4+ T cells from blood, cultured in vitro. The receptor's source is a human donor in good health.

This CDR3 reads CASSPSGTGGAMAGYTF. In DNA form, the CDR3 reads TGTGCCAGCAGCCCTTCCGGGACAGGGGGCGCTATGGCTGGCTACACCTTC. The chain carries TRBV7-6 and TRBJ1-2, with 12 bases aligning to TRBD1. CDR3 length: 17 residues. Germline CDR1 SGHVS, CDR2 FNYEAQ. J was trimmed by 7 bases and V by 5 bases; bases with no gene match: 14.